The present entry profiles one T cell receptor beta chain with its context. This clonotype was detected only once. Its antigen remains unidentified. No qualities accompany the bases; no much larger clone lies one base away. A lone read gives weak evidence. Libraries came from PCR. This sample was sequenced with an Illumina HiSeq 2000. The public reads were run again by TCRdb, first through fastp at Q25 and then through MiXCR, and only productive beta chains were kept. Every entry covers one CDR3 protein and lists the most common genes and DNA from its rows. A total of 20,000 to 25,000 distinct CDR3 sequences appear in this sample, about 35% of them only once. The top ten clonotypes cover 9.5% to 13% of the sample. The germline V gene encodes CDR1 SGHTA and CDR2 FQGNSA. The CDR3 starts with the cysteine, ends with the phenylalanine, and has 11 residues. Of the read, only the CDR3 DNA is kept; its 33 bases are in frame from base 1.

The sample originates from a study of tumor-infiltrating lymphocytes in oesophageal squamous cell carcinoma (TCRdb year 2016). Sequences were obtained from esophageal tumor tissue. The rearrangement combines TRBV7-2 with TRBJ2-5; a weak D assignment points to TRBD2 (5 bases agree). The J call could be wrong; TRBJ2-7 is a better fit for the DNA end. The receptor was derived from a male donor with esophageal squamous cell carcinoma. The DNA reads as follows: TGTGCCAATAGCGTTTCCCACGAGCAGTACTTC. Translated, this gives CANSVSHEQYF.